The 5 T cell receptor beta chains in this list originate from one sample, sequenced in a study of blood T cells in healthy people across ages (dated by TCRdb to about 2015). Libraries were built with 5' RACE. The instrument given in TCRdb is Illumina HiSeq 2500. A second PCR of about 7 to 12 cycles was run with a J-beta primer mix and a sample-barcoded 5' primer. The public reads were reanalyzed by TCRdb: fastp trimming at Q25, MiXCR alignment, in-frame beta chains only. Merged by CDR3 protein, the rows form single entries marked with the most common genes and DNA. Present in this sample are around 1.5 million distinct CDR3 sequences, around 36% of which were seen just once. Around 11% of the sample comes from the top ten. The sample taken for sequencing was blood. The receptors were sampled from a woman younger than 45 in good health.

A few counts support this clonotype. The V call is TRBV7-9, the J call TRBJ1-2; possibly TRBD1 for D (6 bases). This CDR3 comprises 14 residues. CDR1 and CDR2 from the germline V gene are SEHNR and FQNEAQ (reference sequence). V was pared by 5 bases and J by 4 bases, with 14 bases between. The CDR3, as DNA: TGTGCCAGCAGCGCGATGAGACAGGTCTATGGCTACACCTTC. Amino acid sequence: CASSAMRQVYGYTF.

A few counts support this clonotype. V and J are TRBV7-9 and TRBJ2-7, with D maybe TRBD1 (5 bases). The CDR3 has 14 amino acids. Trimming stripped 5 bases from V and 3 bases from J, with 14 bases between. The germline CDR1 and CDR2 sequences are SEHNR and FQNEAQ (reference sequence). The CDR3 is CASSLPDKDYEQYF. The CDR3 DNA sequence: TGTGCCAGCAGCCTTCCGGACAAGGACTACGAGCAGTACTTC.

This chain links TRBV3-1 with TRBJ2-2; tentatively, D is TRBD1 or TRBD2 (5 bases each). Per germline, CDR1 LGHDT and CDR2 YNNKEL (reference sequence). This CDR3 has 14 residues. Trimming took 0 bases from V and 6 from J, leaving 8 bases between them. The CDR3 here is CASSQESGPGELFF. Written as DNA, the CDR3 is TGTGCCAGCAGCCAAGAATCGGGGCCCGGGGAGCTGTTTTTT.

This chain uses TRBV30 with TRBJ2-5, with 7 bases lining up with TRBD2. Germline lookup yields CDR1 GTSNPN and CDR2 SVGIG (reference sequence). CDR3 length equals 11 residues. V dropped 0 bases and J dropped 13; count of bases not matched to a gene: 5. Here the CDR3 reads CAWSVMGEGYF. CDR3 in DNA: TGTGCCTGGAGTGTAATGGGGGAGGGGTACTTC.

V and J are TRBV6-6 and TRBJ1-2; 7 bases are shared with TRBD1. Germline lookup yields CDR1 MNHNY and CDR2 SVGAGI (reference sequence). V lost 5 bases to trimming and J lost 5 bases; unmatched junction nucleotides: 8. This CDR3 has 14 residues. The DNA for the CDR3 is TGTGCCAGCAGTAACAGGGGCGGCGGGTATGGCTACACCTTC. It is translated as CASSNRGGGYGYTF.